The T cell receptor beta chain described here comes from a study of blood T cells in healthy people across ages. The use of a sample-barcoded 5' primer and a J-beta primer mix characterized a second PCR of 7 to 11 cycles. TCRdb re-called the 5' RACE reads with MiXCR, one entry per CDR3 protein. The sample contains 1 million or so distinct CDR3 sequences, under 55% of which appear only once. The CDR3 contains 12 residues. Trimming removed 3 bases from V and 2 bases from J, with 6 bases in between. Germline V gives CDR1 DFQATT, CDR2 SNEGSKA (reference sequence). The rearrangement links TRBV20-1 to TRBJ2-3; unclear D gene. This clonotype was obtained from a woman aged 55-69 years in good health. The specimen was blood. CDR3 in amino acids: CSASLYTDTQYF. CDR3 bases: TGCAGTGCTAGCCTGTACACAGATACGCAGTATTTT.